A single sample gave rise to the 17 T cell receptor beta chains below, sequenced in a study of T-cell reconstitution after alpha-beta-depleted transplantation in children. Unique molecular identifiers were used in preparing the TCRbeta library. TCRdb reprocessed the PCR reads with MiXCR, giving one entry per CDR3 protein. Of 300,000 to 400,000 distinct CDR3 sequences listed, roughly 14% were seen once; the top ten hold around 4.5%. Sequenced here: PBMCs, sampled from the stem cell graft. These receptors originate from a human donor who donated a stem cell graft to a child with Fanconi anemia.

The sample holds many counts of this clonotype. V and J are TRBV7-9 and TRBJ2-2; 8 nucleotides match TRBD1. Per the germline V gene, CDR1 is SEHNR and CDR2 is FQNEAQ (reference sequence). Trimming took 5 bases from V and 6 from J; bases not matched to a gene: 11. The CDR3 spans 16 residues. The CDR3 DNA reads TGTGCCAGCAGCCACATCACAGGGGGTTACCCCGGGGAGCTGTTTTTT. This gives the protein CASSHITGGYPGELFF.

This clonotype was detected a few times. This rearrangement joins TRBV28 to TRBJ2-3; either TRBD1 or TRBD2 may supply D (5 bases each). V shed 10 bases and J shed 3 bases, with 17 bases lying between them. This CDR3 has 14 residues. In germline, CDR1 is MDHEN, CDR2 SYDVKM. The DNA for the CDR3 is TGTGCCACCCACCGGGACGACCTAACAGATACGCAGTATTTT. This gives the protein CATHRDDLTDTQYF.

The V and J genes are TRBV4-3 and TRBJ2-3, with 9 bases lining up with TRBD2. The CDR3 is 15 amino acids. The germline gives CDR1 LGHNA, CDR2 YSLEER. Unmatched junction bases numbered 6, after V lost 1 base and J lost 7 bases. The CDR3, as DNA: TGCGCCAGCAGCCAAGTTGCTAGCGGGGAGTATACGCAGTATTTT. It yields the protein CASSQVASGEYTQYF.

This clonotype turned up a few times. One junction end disagrees with the germline gene, perhaps due to a read error. V usage is TRBV29-1 and J usage is TRBJ1-1; weak D call: TRBD1 (5 bases). Germline V gene sequence: CDR1 SQVTM, CDR2 ANQGSEA. This CDR3 is built from 8 residues. The CDR3 loop is CSVLRGEF. DNA for the CDR3: TGCAGCGTTCTGAGGGGAGAATTT.

The gene calls are TRBV27 and TRBJ1-2; D perhaps matches TRBD1 (5 bases). V was shortened by 8 bases and J by 4 bases, with 17 bases between the two germline ends. Germline assignment: CDR1 MNHEY and CDR2 SMNVEV (reference sequence). This CDR3 comprises 14 residues. CDR3 amino acids: CASGGSMGGYGYTF. In DNA, the CDR3 is TGTGCCAGCGGTGGAAGTATGGGGGGCTATGGCTACACCTTC.

This clonotype was seen only a few times. The chain employs TRBV9 and TRBJ1-2, with TRBD1 matching 9 bases. Germline CDR1 and CDR2: SGDLS and YYNGEE. The CDR3 is 14 residues long. V shed 3 bases, J shed 7 bases, and the junction held 7 bases outside the gene matches. The CDR3 spells CASSGMGQGGGYTF. CDR3 DNA: TGTGCCAGCAGCGGCATGGGACAGGGTGGTGGCTACACCTTC.

This clonotype appeared a few times. This chain links TRBV12-3 or TRBV12-4 with TRBJ1-1, with a possible D match to TRBD1 (5 bases). Trimming removed 6 bases from V and 3 bases from J, with 20 bases in between. The CDR3 is 16 residues long. The CDR3 region is CASRAVGGFGDTEAFF. The CDR3 nucleotides read TGTGCCAGCAGAGCCGTGGGGGGTTTTGGCGACACTGAAGCTTTCTTT.

The rearrangement links TRBV6-1 to TRBJ1-1; D possibly corresponds to TRBD1 (6 bases). The V end lost 7 bases, the J end lost 2 bases, and 11 bases lay between the germline ends. Germline CDR1 reads MNHNS; CDR2 reads SASEGT. CDR3 length equals 13 residues. CDR3 protein: CASTLDSNTEAFF. The CDR3 DNA is TGTGCCAGCACCCTGGACAGTAACACTGAAGCTTTCTTT.

DNA for the CDR3: TGTGCCAGCAGCTACGTAGCGGGGGCTACGCAGTATTTT. Translation gives CASSYVAGATQYF. This chain links TRBV7-2 with TRBJ2-3; 9 bases are shared with TRBD2. Germline lookup yields CDR1 SGHTA and CDR2 FQGNSA. Germline trimming cut 4 bases from V and 8 bases from J; bases unmatched to any gene: 4. This CDR3 spans 13 amino acids. The whole variable domain, remainder taken from reference TRBV7-2 and TRBJ2-3, is GAGVSQSPSNKVTEKGKDVELRCDPISGHTALYWYRQSLGQGLEFLIYFQGNSAPDKSGLPSDRFSAERTGGSVSTLTIQRTQQEDSAVYLCASSYVAGATQYFGPGTRLTVL.

This chain connects TRBV7-9 to TRBJ2-7; D perhaps matches TRBD2 (6 bases). The V gene's germline CDR1 is SEHNR and CDR2 FQNEAQ (reference sequence). Trimming cost V 4 bases and J 4 bases, with 14 bases left between them. This CDR3 spans 14 amino acids. This CDR3 is CASSSYGRTYEQYF. The CDR3 DNA reads TGTGCCAGCAGCTCTTACGGGAGAACGTACGAGCAGTACTTC.

J is TRBJ1-5 and V is TRBV18, with 9 nucleotides matching TRBD1. This CDR3 is built from 15 residues. J was trimmed by 4 bases and V by 5 bases; bases with no gene match: 6. The germline V gene encodes CDR1 KGHSH and CDR2 LQKENI. The CDR3 sequence: CASSTDRGVNQPQHF. The CDR3 DNA follows: TGTGCCAGCTCAACAGACAGGGGGGTAAATCAGCCCCAGCATTTT.

This clonotype appeared a few times. The chain recombines TRBV11-2 with TRBJ2-1; maybe TRBD2 (6 bases). This CDR3 has 18 amino acids. Germline CDR1 is SGHAT and CDR2 is FQNNGV. Trimming removed 4 bases at V and 2 bases at J, with 21 bases between. CDR3 in DNA: TGTGCCAGCAGCTCCCATAGCGGAGTTCCTGGCCCCTACAATGAGCAGTTCTTC. Translation: CASSSHSGVPGPYNEQFF.

About this clonotype: This could be a read error, since a much larger clone is one nucleotide away. This chain links TRBV3-1 with TRBJ2-5; TRBD1 might be the D (6 bases). Germline CDR1 is LGHDT and CDR2 is YNNKEL (reference sequence). The CDR3 length is 14 residues. With 8 bases removed from V and 1 base from J, the gap between germline ends came to 14 bases. The CDR3: CASGAGASQETQYF. Written as DNA, the CDR3 is TGTGCCAGCGGCGCAGGGGCATCCCAAGAGACCCAGTACTTC.

This clonotype has a handful of counts. The chain links TRBV7-6 to TRBJ1-5, with D perhaps TRBD1 (6 bases). The V gene lost 5 bases and the J gene lost 5 bases, with 13 bases spanning the gap. CDR3 length: 14 residues. Per the germline V gene, CDR1 is SGHVS and CDR2 is FNYEAQ. The CDR3 reads CASSLQGLDQPQHF. In DNA form, the CDR3 reads TGTGCCAGCAGCCTACAGGGTCTGGATCAGCCCCAGCATTTT. Full variable domain (rest looked up from reference TRBV7-6 and TRBJ1-5): GAGVSQSPRYKVTKRGQDVALRCDPISGHVSLYWYRQALGQGPEFLTYFNYEAQQDKSGLPNDRFSAERPEGSISTLTIQRTEQRDSAMYRCASSLQGLDQPQHFGDGTRLSIL.

This clonotype was found once. The gene calls are TRBV10-2 and TRBJ1-4, with 9 nucleotides matching TRBD1. With V trimmed by 5 bases and J by 5 bases, 3 bases remained unmatched. CDR1 WSHSY and CDR2 SAAADI come from the germline V gene. The CDR3 consists of 14 residues. Here the CDR3 reads CASSYDRGNEKLFF. The DNA of the CDR3 is TGCGCCAGCAGTTATGACAGGGGGAATGAAAAACTGTTTTTT.

This clonotype has more than one count but fewer than ten. The chain uses TRBV5-6 and TRBJ2-2, with D hard to call. This CDR3 has 12 residues. Germline V gives CDR1 SGHDT, CDR2 YYEEEE. V was shortened by 3 bases and J by 6 bases, with 6 bases between the two germline ends. The CDR3 sequence: CASSSVAGELFF. The CDR3 DNA sequence: TGTGCCAGCAGCTCAGTCGCCGGGGAGCTGTTTTTT.

This chain joins TRBV11-2 and TRBJ2-7; 9 bases align to TRBD1. The ends lost 0 bases at V and 6 bases at J; junction bases unmatched: 3. Germline V gene lookup returns CDR1 SGHAT and CDR2 FQNNGV. This CDR3 contains 14 residues. The CDR3 spells CASSLEWTGAEQYV. As DNA, the CDR3 is TGTGCCAGCAGCTTAGAATGGACAGGGGCCGAGCAGTACGTC.